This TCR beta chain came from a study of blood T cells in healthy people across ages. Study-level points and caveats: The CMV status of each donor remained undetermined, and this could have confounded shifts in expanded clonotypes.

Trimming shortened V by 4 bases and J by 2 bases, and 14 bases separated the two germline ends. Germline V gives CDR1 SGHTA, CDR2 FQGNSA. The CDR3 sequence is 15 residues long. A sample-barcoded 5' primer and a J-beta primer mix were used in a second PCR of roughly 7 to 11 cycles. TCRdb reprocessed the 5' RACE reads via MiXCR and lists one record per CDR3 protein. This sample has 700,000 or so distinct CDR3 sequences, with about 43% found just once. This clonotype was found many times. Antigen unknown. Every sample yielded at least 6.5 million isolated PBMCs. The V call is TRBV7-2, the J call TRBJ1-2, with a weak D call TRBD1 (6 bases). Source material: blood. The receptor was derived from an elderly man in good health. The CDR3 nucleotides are TGTGCCAGCAGCTCACGGGGCAGGGGAAACTATGGCTACACCTTC. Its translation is CASSSRGRGNYGYTF.